The 23 T cell receptor beta chains reported below all come from one sample, sequenced in a study of human T cells and chemical hapten exposure. MiXCR was run by TCRdb on the RACE reads, yielding one entry per CDR3 protein. The data contain 45,000 to 60,000 distinct CDR3 sequences, 7.5% to 10% of them singletons. The time point is: patch test 1, 2 weeks after DPC sensitization. Treatment given: therapeutic diphenylcyclopropenone sensitization with weekly scalp DPC. Sequences were derived from whole blood, sampled in connection with sensitization to the hapten diphenylcyclopropenone (DPC). The receptors here all came from a woman aged 40 to 55 with alopecia areata. Some clones in this sample may be carry-over from other donors' samples.

The chain links TRBV28 to TRBJ2-2; tentatively, D is TRBD2 (5 bases). Trimming removed 6 bases at V and 7 bases at J, with 21 bases between. Germline V lookup: CDR1 MDHEN, CDR2 SYDVKM. This CDR3 has 16 amino acids. CDR3 DNA sequence: TGTGCCAGCAGCGGGGAGACACCCGGCGGTAGCGGGGAGCTGTTTTTT. Encoded protein: CASSGETPGGSGELFF.

The chain has TRBV6-6 and TRBJ1-4; tentative D call: TRBD1 (6 bases). CDR1 and CDR2 from the germline V gene are MNHNY and SVGAGI (reference sequence). V shed 5 bases and J shed 0 bases, with 10 bases lying between them. This CDR3 is built from 15 residues. The CDR3 DNA sequence: TGTGCCAGCAGTCCTTCAGGGGCAACTAATGAAAAACTGTTTTTT. Translated, it gives CASSPSGATNEKLFF.

The table lists this clonotype with many counts. This chain's CDR3 is CASSEAGGAGRGYTF. The CDR3 bases are TGCGCCAGCAGCGAAGCAGGGGGCGCGGGCCGTGGCTACACCTTC. The chain combines TRBV4-1 with TRBJ1-2, with 8 nucleotides matching TRBD1. The germline V gene encodes CDR1 MGHRA and CDR2 YSYEKL. V lost 5 bases, J lost 7 bases, and 12 bases stayed unmatched. The CDR3 sequence is 15 residues long.

This clonotype occurred a few times. The gene calls are TRBV20-1 and TRBJ1-2; TRBD1 matches 9 bases. With V trimmed by 6 bases and J by 4 bases, 9 bases remained unmatched. CDR3 size: 14 residues. CDR1 DFQATT and CDR2 SNEGSKA come from the germline V gene (reference sequence). CDR3 protein: CSAKQGAVPYGYTF. CDR3 in DNA: TGCAGTGCGAAACAGGGGGCGGTCCCCTATGGCTACACCTTC.

The rearrangement uses TRBV15 and TRBJ1-4; D remains unclear. V gave up 8 bases and J gave up 12 bases, with 13 bases separating them. CDR3 length: 11 residues. Germline V gene lookup returns CDR1 LNHNV and CDR2 YYDKDF (reference sequence). The CDR3 nucleotides read TGTGCCACCCCGTGGATGGGCGAACTGTTTTTT. Its protein product is CATPWMGELFF.

This clonotype was counted many times. The chain employs TRBV6-5 and TRBJ2-1; 12 bases align to TRBD2. CDR1 is MNHEY and CDR2 is SVGAGI in the germline V gene. Losses at the gene ends were 6 bases for V and 10 bases for J; bases not matched to a gene: 4. The CDR3 length is 13 residues. The CDR3 sequence is CASRDGLAGEQFF. The CDR3 DNA follows: TGTGCCAGCAGGGACGGACTAGCGGGGGAGCAGTTCTTC.

The V gene is TRBV5-1, the J gene TRBJ1-6, with 8 bases aligning to TRBD1. The CDR3 covers 14 residues. The trim removed 5 bases at V and 7 bases at J, leaving 5 bases unmatched. In germline, CDR1 is SGHRS, CDR2 YFSETQ. CDR3 loop: CASRSRDRNSPLHF. CDR3 in DNA: TGCGCCAGCAGGTCCCGGGACAGGAATTCACCCCTCCACTTT. Full variable domain (rest looked up from reference TRBV5-1 and TRBJ1-6): KAGVTQTPRYLIKTRGQQVTLSCSPISGHRSVSWYQQTPGQGLQFLFEYFSETQRNKGNFPGRFSGRQFSNSRSEMNVSTLELGDSALYLCASRSRDRNSPLHFGNGTRLTVT.

This clonotype was detected ten times or more. The CDR3: CASSLRGATNEKLFF. Here the CDR3 DNA reads TGTGCCAGCAGTCTTAGGGGGGCAACTAATGAAAAACTGTTTTTT. The J gene is TRBJ1-4, the V gene TRBV9, with D maybe TRBD1 (6 bases). The CDR3 is made up of 15 amino acids. The germline V gene has CDR1 SGDLS and CDR2 YYNGEE. Trimming stripped 5 bases from V and 0 bases from J, with 11 bases between.

This clonotype has ten or more counts. This chain uses TRBV4-1 with TRBJ2-5; D could derive from TRBD1 or TRBD2 (5 bases each). V was trimmed by 0 bases and J by 7 bases, leaving 12 bases between them. CDR1 is MGHRA and CDR2 is YSYEKL in the germline V gene. This CDR3 has 14 amino acids. As DNA, the CDR3 is TGCGCCAGCAGCCAAGATAGGGACCTGGGGACCCAGTACTTC. It encodes CASSQDRDLGTQYF.

The gene calls are TRBV6-2 or TRBV6-3 and TRBJ2-7; D is possibly TRBD2 (6 bases). The CDR3 has 11 residues. Deletions cut 6 bases from V and 6 bases from J, with 9 bases between. Germline V gene sequence: CDR1 MNHEY, CDR2 SVGEGT. Here the CDR3 reads CASSRGFEQYF. In DNA form, the CDR3 reads TGTGCCAGCAGCCGGGGGTTCGAGCAGTACTTC.

The chain links TRBV7-9 to TRBJ1-4; TRBD1 is a possible D gene (5 bases). The CDR3 has 14 amino acids. Trimming stripped 6 bases from V and 7 bases from J, with 15 bases between. Germline CDR1 and CDR2: SEHNR and FQNEAQ (reference sequence). CDR3: CASRPAGSGEKLFF. The CDR3 DNA reads TGTGCCAGCAGACCAGCAGGGTCGGGTGAAAAACTGTTTTTT.

This clonotype showed up just a few times. This rearrangement joins TRBV6-2 or TRBV6-3 to TRBJ2-6, with 7 nucleotides matching TRBD1. Losses at the gene ends were 2 bases for V and 2 bases for J; bases not matched to a gene: 3. Germline V gives CDR1 MNHEY, CDR2 SVGEGT. The CDR3 runs to 16 residues. In DNA, the CDR3 is TGTGCCAGCAGTTACAGGGGGCTTCCTGGGGCCAACGTCCTGACTTTC. It yields the protein CASSYRGLPGANVLTF.

There are many counts of this clonotype. The chain carries TRBV7-9 and TRBJ2-5; D ambiguous. V lost 3 bases to trimming and J lost 2 bases, with 10 bases between them. CDR1 and CDR2 from the germline V gene are SEHNR and FQNEAQ (reference sequence). CDR3 length equals 14 residues. This chain's CDR3 is CASSFLGFQETQYF. The CDR3 coding sequence is TGTGCCAGCAGCTTCCTTGGATTTCAAGAGACCCAGTACTTC. The entire variable domain, with the rest obtained from reference TRBV7-9 and TRBJ2-5, is as follows: DTGVSQNPRHKITKRGQNVTFRCDPISEHNRLYWYRQTLGQGPEFLTYFQNEAQLEKSRLLSDRFSAERPKGSFSTLEIQRTEQGDSAMYLCASSFLGFQETQYFGPGTRLLVL.

This clonotype turned up a few times. The CDR3 region is CASSFGRDTEAFF. DNA of the CDR3: TGTGCCAGCAGCTTTGGGAGGGACACTGAAGCTTTCTTT. The chain combines TRBV7-2 with TRBJ1-1, with D unclear. The germline V gene encodes CDR1 SGHTA and CDR2 FQGNSA. CDR3 length: 13 amino acids. V lost 3 bases and J 3 bases, leaving 8 bases between the germline ends. The variable domain in full, completed from reference TRBV7-2 and TRBJ1-1, reads GAGVSQSPSNKVTEKGKDVELRCDPISGHTALYWYRQSLGQGLEFLIYFQGNSAPDKSGLPSDRFSAERTGGSVSTLTIQRTQQEDSAVYLCASSFGRDTEAFFGQGTRLTVV.

This clonotype was picked up a small number of times. The V gene is TRBV2, the J gene TRBJ2-7, with a possible D match to TRBD1 (5 bases). Trimming pared 5 bases from V and 4 bases from J, leaving 21 bases between. Per germline, CDR1 SNHLY and CDR2 FYNNEI. This CDR3 region has 16 residues. CDR3 DNA sequence: TGTGCCAGCAGTCAAAATACAGGCCTAACCCGTTACGAGCAGTACTTC. It translates to CASSQNTGLTRYEQYF.

This clonotype was seen a few times. This chain connects TRBV20-1 to TRBJ2-7; 9 bases are shared with TRBD1. The trim removed 0 bases at V and 5 bases at J, leaving 8 bases unmatched. CDR3 length equals 15 residues. From germline, CDR1 is DFQATT and CDR2 SNEGSKA (reference sequence). The CDR3 DNA reads TGCAGTGCTAGAGATTTGGGGACAGGGATCCACGAGCAGTACTTC. Translated, it gives CSARDLGTGIHEQYF.

The chain employs TRBV12-3 or TRBV12-4 and TRBJ2-4, with 10 bases identical to TRBD2. Unmatched junction bases numbered 15, after V lost 5 bases and J lost 8 bases. This CDR3 is 17 amino acids long. The CDR3 DNA follows: TGTGCCAGCAGTCCTTCATTGGGAGCGGGGGGGCTTGACATTCAGTACTTC. Its protein is CASSPSLGAGGLDIQYF.

This clonotype was counted only a few times. The gene calls are TRBV6-5 and TRBJ1-6; the D is unclear. The V end lost 0 bases, the J end lost 0 bases, and 12 bases lay between the germline ends. The CDR3 has 18 residues. Germline V gives CDR1 MNHEY, CDR2 SVGAGI. This chain's CDR3 is CASSYSNAGSSYNSPLHF. The CDR3 DNA reads as TGTGCCAGCAGTTACTCGAATGCCGGGAGCTCCTATAATTCACCCCTCCACTTT.

The rearrangement uses TRBV29-1 and TRBJ2-1; D is undetermined. Trimming removed 2 bases from V and 4 bases from J, with 6 bases in between. The CDR3 loop spans 12 amino acids. The V gene's germline CDR1 is SQVTM and CDR2 ANQGSEA. Written as DNA, the CDR3 is TGCAGCGTTGAATACAGTTACAATGAGCAGTTCTTC. As protein: CSVEYSYNEQFF.

This clonotype was seen just once. Relative to the germline gene, one junction end is altered; a read error may explain this. The genes are TRBV29-1 and TRBJ2-7; 7 bases are shared with TRBD1. Germline assignment: CDR1 SQVTM and CDR2 ANQGSEA. The CDR3 runs 11 residues. For the CDR3, the DNA is TGCAGCGTTGGACAGGGAAAAGAAAGGGACTTC. Residues: CSVGQGKERDF.

This clonotype appeared many times. The chain links TRBV12-3 or TRBV12-4 to TRBJ1-2; no clear D gene. Trimming removed 3 bases at V and 4 bases at J, with 3 bases between. The CDR3 contains 11 residues. This CDR3 is CASSLGYGYTF. In DNA, the CDR3 is TGTGCCAGCAGTTTGGGCTATGGCTACACCTTC.

Ten or more counts support this clonotype. The CDR3 nucleotides read TGTGCCAGCAGCTCTCGACTAGCGGAGTTCCGATCGAACACCGGGGAGCTGTTTTTT. Amino acid sequence: CASSSRLAEFRSNTGELFF. V gene TRBV7-9 combines with J gene TRBJ2-2; 9 nucleotides line up with TRBD2. This CDR3 comprises 19 residues. Germline values: CDR1 SEHNR, CDR2 FQNEAQ (reference sequence). After removal of 4 bases from V and 0 bases from J, the junction contained 12 bases not matched to a gene.

The table lists this clonotype with many counts. In DNA form, the CDR3 reads TGTGCCAGCAGGCCTCTTGGGCAGACGGTCACTGAAAAACTGTTTTTT. Residues: CASRPLGQTVTEKLFF. The V gene is TRBV7-9, the J gene TRBJ1-4; D unresolved. The CDR3 extends over 16 amino acids. V was trimmed by 6 bases and J by 7 bases, leaving 21 bases between them. Germline V gene data show CDR1 as SEHNR and CDR2 as FQNEAQ (reference sequence). Full variable domain (missing parts from reference TRBV7-9 and TRBJ1-4): DTGVSQNPRHKITKRGQNVTFRCDPISEHNRLYWYRQTLGQGPEFLTYFQNEAQLEKSRLLSDRFSAERPKGSFSTLEIQRTEQGDSAMYLCASRPLGQTVTEKLFFGSGTQLSVL.